This TCR beta chain is from a study of T cell repertoires in cytomegalovirus infection. Only a few counts were recorded for this clonotype. As yet, its antigen is unknown. Trimming shortened V by 6 bases and J by 3 bases, and 5 bases separated the two germline ends. Germline V CDR1 and CDR2: MNHEY, SMNVEV (reference sequence). CDR3 length: 11 residues. TCRdb re-derived calls from the reads in MiXCR, one entry per CDR3 protein. The table lists tens of thousands of distinct CDR3 sequences, around 19% of them singletons. The receptor's source is a human donor in good health (CMV status not recorded). Some clones in this sample may be carry-over from other donors' samples. The V gene is TRBV27, the J gene TRBJ1-1; D is ambiguous. Sequences were derived from CD8+ T cells from cultured PBMCs, sampled from culture after CMV antigen stimulation. In DNA, the CDR3 is TGTGCCAGCAGGAGCTACACTGAAGCTTTCTTT. This codes for CASRSYTEAFF.